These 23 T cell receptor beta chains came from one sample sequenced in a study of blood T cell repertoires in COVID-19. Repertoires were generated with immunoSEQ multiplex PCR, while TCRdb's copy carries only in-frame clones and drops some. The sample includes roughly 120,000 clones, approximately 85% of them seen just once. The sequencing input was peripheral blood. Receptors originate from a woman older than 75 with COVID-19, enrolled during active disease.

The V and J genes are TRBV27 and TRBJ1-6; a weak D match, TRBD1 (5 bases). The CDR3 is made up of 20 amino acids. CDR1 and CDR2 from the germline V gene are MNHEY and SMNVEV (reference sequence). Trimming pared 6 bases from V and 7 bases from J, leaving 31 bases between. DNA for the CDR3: TGTGCCAGCAGCCGTTTGATGGGACTTCGTGGCGGTGCTGGAAATTCACCCCTCCACTTT. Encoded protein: CASSRLMGLRGGAGNSPLHF.

DNA of the CDR3: TGTGCCACCAGTGATGGGGGACTAGCGTGGGGAGATACGCAGTATTTT. Residues: CATSDGGLAWGDTQYF. This rearrangement joins TRBV24-1 to TRBJ2-3; TRBD2 aligns across 10 bases. This CDR3 is 16 amino acids long. Germline lookup yields CDR1 KGHDR and CDR2 SFDVKD. V shed 3 bases and J 5 bases; nucleotides not matched to a gene: 7.

As DNA, the CDR3 is TGTGCCAGCAGCCTAGGGCCAGAACAGTACTTC. It is translated as CASSLGPEQYF. The rearrangement joins TRBV7-2 to TRBJ2-5; D gene ambiguous. This CDR3 has 11 amino acids. The V and J ends lost 5 bases and 11 bases respectively, with 12 bases between them. Germline loops: CDR1 SGHTA, CDR2 FQGNSA.

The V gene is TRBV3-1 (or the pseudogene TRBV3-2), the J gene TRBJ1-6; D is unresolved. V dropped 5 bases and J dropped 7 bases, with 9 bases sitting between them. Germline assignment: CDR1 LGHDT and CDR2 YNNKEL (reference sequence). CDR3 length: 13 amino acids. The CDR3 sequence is CASSGRGNSPLHF. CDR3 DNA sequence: TGTGCCAGCAGCGGACGGGGAAATTCACCCCTCCACTTT.

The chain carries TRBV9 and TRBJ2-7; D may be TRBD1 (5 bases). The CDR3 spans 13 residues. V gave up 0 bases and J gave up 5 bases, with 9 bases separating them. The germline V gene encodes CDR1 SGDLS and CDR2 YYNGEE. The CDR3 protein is CASSVGSGNEQYF. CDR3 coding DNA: TGTGCCAGCAGCGTAGGTTCAGGGAACGAGCAGTACTTC.

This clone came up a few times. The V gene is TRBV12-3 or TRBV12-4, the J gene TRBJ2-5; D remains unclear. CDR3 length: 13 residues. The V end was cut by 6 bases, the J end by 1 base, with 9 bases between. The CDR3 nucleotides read TGTGCCAGCAGCCGAGACACCCAAGAGACCCAGTACTTC. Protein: CASSRDTQETQYF.

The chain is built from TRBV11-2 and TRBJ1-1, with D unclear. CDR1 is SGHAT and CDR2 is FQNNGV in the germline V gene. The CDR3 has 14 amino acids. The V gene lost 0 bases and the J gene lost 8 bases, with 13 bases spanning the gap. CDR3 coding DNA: TGTGCCAGCAGCTTAGATTACGCGAGGGCCGAAGCTTTCTTT. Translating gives CASSLDYARAEAFF.

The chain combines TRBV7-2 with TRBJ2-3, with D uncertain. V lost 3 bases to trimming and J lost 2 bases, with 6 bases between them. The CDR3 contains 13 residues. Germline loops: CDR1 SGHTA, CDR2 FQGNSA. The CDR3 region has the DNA TGTGCCAGCAGCTTTATTCCCACAGATACGCAGTATTTT. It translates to CASSFIPTDTQYF.

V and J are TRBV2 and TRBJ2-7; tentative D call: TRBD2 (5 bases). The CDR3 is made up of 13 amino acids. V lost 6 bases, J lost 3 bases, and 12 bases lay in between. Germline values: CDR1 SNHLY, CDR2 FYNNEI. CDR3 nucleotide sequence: TGTGCCAGCAGGACCGCTAGCATCTACGAGCAGTACTTC. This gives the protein CASRTASIYEQYF.

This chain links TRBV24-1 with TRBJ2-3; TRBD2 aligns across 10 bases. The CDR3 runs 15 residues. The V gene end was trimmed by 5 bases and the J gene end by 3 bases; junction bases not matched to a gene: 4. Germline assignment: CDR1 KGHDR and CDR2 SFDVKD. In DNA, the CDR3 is TGTGCCACCAGTGGGGCTAGCGGGAGAACAGATACGCAGTATTTT. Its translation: CATSGASGRTDTQYF.

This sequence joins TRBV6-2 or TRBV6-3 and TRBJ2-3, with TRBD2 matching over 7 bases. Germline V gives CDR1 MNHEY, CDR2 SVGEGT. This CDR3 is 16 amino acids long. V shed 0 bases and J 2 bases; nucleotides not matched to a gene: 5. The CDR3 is CASSYSGGSFTDTQYF. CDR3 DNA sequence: TGTGCCAGCAGTTACTCAGGCGGGAGCTTCACAGATACGCAGTATTTT.

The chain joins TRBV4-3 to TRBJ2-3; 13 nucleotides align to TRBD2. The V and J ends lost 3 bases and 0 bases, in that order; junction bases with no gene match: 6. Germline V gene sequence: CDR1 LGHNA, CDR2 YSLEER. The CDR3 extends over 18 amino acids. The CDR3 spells CASSHQLAGGGSTDTQYF. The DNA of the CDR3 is TGCGCCAGCAGCCACCAACTAGCGGGAGGGGGTAGCACAGATACGCAGTATTTT.

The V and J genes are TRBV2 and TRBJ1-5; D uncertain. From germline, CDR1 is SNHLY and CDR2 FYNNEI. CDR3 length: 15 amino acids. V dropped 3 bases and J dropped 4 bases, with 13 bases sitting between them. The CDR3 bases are TGTGCCAGCAGTGATAAGCCGGACTATAATCAGCCCCAGCATTTT. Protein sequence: CASSDKPDYNQPQHF.

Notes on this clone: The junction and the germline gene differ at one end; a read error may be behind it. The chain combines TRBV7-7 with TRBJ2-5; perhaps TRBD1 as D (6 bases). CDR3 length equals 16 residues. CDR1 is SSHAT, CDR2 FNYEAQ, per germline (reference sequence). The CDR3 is CASSLATGVGEETQYF. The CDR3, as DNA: TGTGCTAGCAGCTTAGCGACAGGCGTAGGGGAAGAGACCCAGTACTTC.

The CDR3: CARGGTSGKGEQYF. The DNA for the CDR3 is TGTGCCAGGGGGGGGACTAGCGGGAAGGGCGAGCAGTACTTC. This chain connects TRBV2 to TRBJ2-7; 13 bases match TRBD2. Losses at the gene ends were 9 bases for V and 6 bases for J; bases not matched to a gene: 8. Germline loops: CDR1 SNHLY, CDR2 FYNNEI. The CDR3 runs 14 residues.

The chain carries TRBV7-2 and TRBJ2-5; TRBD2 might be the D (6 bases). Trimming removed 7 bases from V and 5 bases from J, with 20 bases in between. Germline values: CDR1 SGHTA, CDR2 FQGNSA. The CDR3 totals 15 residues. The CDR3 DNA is TGTGCCAGCAACGAGGGACTTCCGGGGGAGGAGACCCAGTACTTC. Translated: CASNEGLPGEETQYF.

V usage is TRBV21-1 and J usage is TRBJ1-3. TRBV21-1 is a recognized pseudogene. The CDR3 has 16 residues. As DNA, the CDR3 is TGTGCCAGCAGCCCACCCGGGGGGAGCTCTGGAAACACCATATATTTT. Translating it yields CASSPPGGSSGNTIYF.

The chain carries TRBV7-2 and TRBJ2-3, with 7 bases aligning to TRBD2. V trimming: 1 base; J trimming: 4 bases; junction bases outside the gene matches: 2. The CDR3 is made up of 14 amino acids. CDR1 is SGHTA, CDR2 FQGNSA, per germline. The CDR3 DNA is TGTGCCAGCAGCTTAGTCCTAGCGGCAGATACGCAGTATTTT. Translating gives CASSLVLAADTQYF. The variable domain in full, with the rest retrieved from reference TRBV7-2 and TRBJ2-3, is GAGVSQSPSNKVTEKGKDVELRCDPISGHTALYWYRQSLGQGLEFLIYFQGNSAPDKSGLPSDRFSAERTGGSVSTLTIQRTQQEDSAVYLCASSLVLAADTQYFGPGTRLTVL.

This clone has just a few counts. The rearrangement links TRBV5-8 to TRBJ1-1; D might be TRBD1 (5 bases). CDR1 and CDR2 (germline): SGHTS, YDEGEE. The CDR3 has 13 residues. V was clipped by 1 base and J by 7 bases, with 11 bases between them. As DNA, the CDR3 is TGTGCCAGCAGCTTGTATCAGGGTGGTGAAGCTTTCTTT. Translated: CASSLYQGGEAFF.

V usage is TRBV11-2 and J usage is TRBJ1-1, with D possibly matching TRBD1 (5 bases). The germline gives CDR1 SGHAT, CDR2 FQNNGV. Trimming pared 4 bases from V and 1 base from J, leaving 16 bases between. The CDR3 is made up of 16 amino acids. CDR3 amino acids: CASSYDRPIKNTEAFF. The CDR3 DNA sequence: TGTGCCAGCAGCTACGACAGACCGATAAAGAACACTGAAGCTTTCTTT.

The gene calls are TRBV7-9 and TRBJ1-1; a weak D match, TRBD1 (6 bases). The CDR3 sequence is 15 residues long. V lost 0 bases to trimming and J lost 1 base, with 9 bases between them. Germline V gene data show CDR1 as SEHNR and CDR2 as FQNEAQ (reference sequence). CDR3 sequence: CASSLATGQNTEAFF. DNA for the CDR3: TGTGCCAGCAGCTTAGCCACGGGACAGAACACTGAAGCTTTCTTT.

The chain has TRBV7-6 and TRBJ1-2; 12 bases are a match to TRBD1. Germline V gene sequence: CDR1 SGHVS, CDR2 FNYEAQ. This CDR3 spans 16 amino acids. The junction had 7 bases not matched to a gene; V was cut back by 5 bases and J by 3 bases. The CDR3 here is CASSRGTGGAHYGYTF. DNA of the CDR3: TGTGCCAGCAGCCGAGGGACAGGGGGCGCGCACTATGGCTACACCTTC.

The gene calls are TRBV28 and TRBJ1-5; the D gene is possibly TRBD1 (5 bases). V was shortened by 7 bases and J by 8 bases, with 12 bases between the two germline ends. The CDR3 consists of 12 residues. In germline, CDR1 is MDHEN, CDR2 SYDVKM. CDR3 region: CASTVEGKPQHF. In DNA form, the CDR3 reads TGTGCCAGCACCGTGGAGGGGAAGCCCCAGCATTTT. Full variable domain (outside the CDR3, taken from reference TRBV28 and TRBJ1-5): DVKVTQSSRYLVKRTGEKVFLECVQDMDHENMFWYRQDPGLGLRLIYFSYDVKMKEKGDIPEGYSVSREKKERFSLILESASTNQTSMYLCASTVEGKPQHFGDGTRLSIL.